This is a list of T cell receptor beta chains from one sample in a study of T cells in Graves' hyperthyroidism and ophthalmopathy. Using its own MiXCR run on the multiplex PCR reads, TCRdb lists one record per CDR3 protein. The data hold about 420,000 distinct CDR3 sequences, with approximately 15% observed a single time. Sequenced sample: blood. These receptors were collected from a woman aged 18-29 years with Graves' hyperthyroidism. Both conserved end residues are part of each CDR3. A D gene is named only where the DNA matches it firmly. Rows may omit the clone size; those that give it use once, few, many or a size class.

clone_size d_call j_call v_call cdr3_aa cdr3_nt
- TRBD1 TRBJ2-7 TRBV7-2 CASSSTGGAYYEQYF TGTGCCAGCAGCTCCACAGGGGGCGCATACTACGAGCAGTACTTC
- TRBD2 TRBJ2-1 TRBV19 CASSISGGANEQFF TGTGCCAGTAGTATAAGCGGGGGGGCAAATGAGCAGTTCTTC
many - TRBJ1-1 TRBV5-5 CASSGLGNTEAFF TGTGCCAGCAGCGGTCTGGGGAACACTGAAGCTTTCTTT
few - TRBJ1-1 TRBV20-1 CSADLNGNTEAFF TGCAGTGCTGATCTTAACGGTAACACTGAAGCTTTCTTT
few - TRBJ2-5 TRBV20-1 CSFTLAETQYF TGCTCCTTCACCTTAGCGGAGACCCAGTACTTC
many TRBD2 TRBJ2-7 TRBV6-1 CASNPLAGRNEQYF TGTGCCAGCAACCCACTAGCGGGACGGAACGAGCAGTACTTC
few - TRBJ2-7 TRBV11-2 CASSPINRGNIAYEQYF TGTGCCAGCAGCCCCATTAATAGAGGTAACATCGCCTACGAGCAGTACTTC
many - TRBJ2-7 TRBV7-2 CASSLYAGSPYEQYF TGTGCCAGCAGCTTATATGCGGGATCACCCTACGAGCAGTACTTC
- - TRBJ2-5 TRBV7-2 CASSLVGRPGETQYF TGTGCCAGCAGCTTAGTTGGCAGGCCTGGGGAGACCCAGTACTTC
- - TRBJ2-1 TRBV11-2 CASSLVSQFSEQFF TGTGCCAGCAGCTTAGTTTCCCAGTTCAGTGAGCAGTTCTTC
many TRBD2 TRBJ2-5 TRBV28 CASSLWTSGPALQETQYF TGTGCCAGCAGTCTATGGACTAGCGGGCCGGCCCTCCAAGAGACCCAGTACTTC
- - TRBJ2-2 TRBV19 CASSILGQFANTGELFF TGTGCCAGTAGTATCCTTGGACAGTTCGCGAACACCGGGGAGCTGTTTTTT
many - TRBJ1-4 TRBV3-1 CASSQADSNEKLFF TGTGCCAGCAGCCAAGCGGACAGTAATGAAAAACTGTTTTTT
few TRBD2 TRBJ2-1 TRBV5-1 CASSLLAGGREQFF TGCGCCAGCAGCTTACTAGCGGGAGGGCGGGAGCAGTTCTTC
- - TRBJ1-2 TRBV6-4 CASSDSYGGPGYTF TGTGCCAGCAGTGACTCGTATGGGGGCCCTGGCTACACCTTC
many - TRBJ2-7 TRBV27 CASSPDPNPGNEQYF TGTGCCAGCAGCCCCGACCCAAATCCAGGGAACGAGCAGTACTTC
many TRBD1 TRBJ2-5 TRBV27 CASSATGGARETQYF TGTGCCAGCAGTGCCACAGGGGGCGCGCGGGAGACCCAGTACTTC
- TRBD2 TRBJ2-2 TRBV20-1 CSARDWGLAGGSNTGELFF TGCAGTGCTAGAGATTGGGGACTAGCGGGGGGCTCGAACACCGGGGAGCTGTTTTTT
many TRBD1 TRBJ2-3 TRBV7-2 CASSSQGRGTDTQYF TGTGCCAGCAGCTCACAGGGGAGAGGGACAGATACGCAGTATTTT